A single sample is the source of the 29 T cell receptor beta chains below, sequenced in a study of blood T cell repertoires in COVID-19 (dated by TCRdb to the early 2020s). Preparation of the library involved the immunoSEQ multiplex PCR assay. TCRdb's version of the immuneACCESS table is confined to in-frame rearrangements and falls short of the full clone set. An unresolved V gene accounts for under half of the shortfall where checked; the remainder is of unknown origin. The sample yields 220,000 or so clones; 65% to 85% were counted once. The top ten clonotypes cover around 3.1% of the sample. The sequenced sample consisted of peripheral blood. All receptors come from a woman in her 30s who had recovered from COVID-19.

The count of this clone is one. This chain uses TRBV4-1 with TRBJ2-2, with D possibly matching TRBD1 (6 bases). The CDR3 spans 15 residues. Germline lookup yields CDR1 MGHRA and CDR2 YSYEKL. Trimming removed 1 base at V and 1 base at J, with 7 bases between. In DNA form, the CDR3 reads TGCGCCAGCAGCCAAGTGGACAGGAACACCGGGGAGCTGTTTTTT. Amino acids: CASSQVDRNTGELFF.

The V and J genes are TRBV5-1 and TRBJ1-1, with no clear D. Trimming took 5 bases from V and 1 from J, leaving 12 bases between them. The CDR3 is 14 residues long. CDR1 is SGHRS and CDR2 is YFSETQ in the germline V gene. Here the CDR3 reads CASRIREGNTEAFF. The DNA of the CDR3 is TGCGCCAGCAGAATCCGGGAGGGGAACACTGAAGCTTTCTTT.

This rearrangement joins TRBV4-2 to TRBJ2-3; the match to TRBD2 covers 8 bases. V shed 3 bases and J 4 bases; nucleotides not matched to a gene: 12. This CDR3 region has 17 residues. Germline V gene sequence: CDR1 LGHNA, CDR2 YNFKEQ. The CDR3 sequence: CASSQPRGGVGSDTQYF. Here the CDR3 DNA reads TGTGCCAGCAGCCAGCCCCGGGGGGGAGTCGGGTCAGATACGCAGTATTTT.

This clone was counted only a few times. The chain couples TRBV6-5 to TRBJ2-5, with 8 positions matching TRBD1. Trimming took 5 bases from V and 5 from J; bases not matched to a gene: 10. The CDR3 sequence is 15 residues long. CDR1 is MNHEY, CDR2 SVGAGI, per germline. The CDR3 spells CASSLQTGVGETQYF. CDR3 DNA sequence: TGTGCCAGCAGTCTTCAGACAGGGGTAGGGGAGACCCAGTACTTC.

The J gene is TRBJ2-7, the V gene TRBV6-5; no definite D call. The CDR3 has 11 residues. The V gene's germline CDR1 is MNHEY and CDR2 SVGAGI. The germline V and J ends were trimmed by 6 bases and 5 bases, with 8 bases remaining between them. The CDR3 region has the DNA TGTGCCAGCAGGTCGGTGGACGAGCAGTACTTC. Residues: CASRSVDEQYF.

This clone showed up many times. The chain joins TRBV5-1 to TRBJ2-5; tentatively, D is TRBD2 (5 bases). Per the germline V gene, CDR1 is SGHRS and CDR2 is YFSETQ. V was cut by 0 bases and J by 4 bases, with 13 bases left in between. The CDR3 sequence is 15 residues long. This CDR3 reads CASSLVAAGGETQYF. In DNA, the CDR3 is TGCGCCAGCAGCTTGGTGGCTGCGGGTGGAGAGACCCAGTACTTC.

The chain links TRBV5-1 to TRBJ2-3; 11 bases fit TRBD2. This CDR3 is built from 17 residues. Germline trimming cut 4 bases from V and 0 bases from J; bases unmatched to any gene: 7. Germline lookup yields CDR1 SGHRS and CDR2 YFSETQ. The CDR3 loop is CASSLGTSGKSTDTQYF. CDR3 DNA sequence: TGCGCCAGCAGCCTCGGGACTAGCGGCAAAAGCACAGATACGCAGTATTTT.

This clone has at least ten counts. This CDR3 is also generated by other DNA sequences in the sample. The J gene is TRBJ2-1, the V gene TRBV18; no reliable D call. Germline CDR1 KGHSH, CDR2 LQKENI. The V end was cut by 4 bases, the J end by 4 bases, with 8 bases between. The CDR3 is 13 amino acids. CDR3 region: CASSQSEYNEQFF. CDR3 DNA sequence: TGTGCCAGCTCACAAAGCGAGTACAATGAGCAGTTCTTC.

This chain links TRBV9 with TRBJ1-1; D remains ambiguous. Looked up from germline, CDR1 is SGDLS and CDR2 is YYNGEE. Trimming shortened V by 0 bases and J by 1 base, and 7 bases separated the two germline ends. The CDR3 runs to 14 residues. The CDR3, as DNA: TGTGCCAGCAGCGTAGGAGGGTCGAACACTGAAGCTTTCTTT. This sequence encodes CASSVGGSNTEAFF.

CDR3: CASSGSRDINTGELFF. CDR3 nucleotides: TGTGCCAGCAGTGGTTCGAGGGACATTAACACCGGGGAGCTGTTTTTT. The chain employs TRBV6-1 and TRBJ2-2, with D possibly TRBD1 on 6 matching bases. Germline lookup yields CDR1 MNHNS and CDR2 SASEGT. CDR3 length equals 16 residues. V shed 4 bases and J shed 2 bases, with 14 bases lying between them.

V gene TRBV6-5 combines with J gene TRBJ2-1; 13 bases fit TRBD2. Germline CDR1 reads MNHEY; CDR2 reads SVGAGI. Losses at the gene ends were 8 bases for V and 10 bases for J; bases not matched to a gene: 8. CDR3 length: 14 residues. The CDR3 region has the DNA TGTGCCAGCTCGGGACTAGCGGGACTTAGGGAGCAGTTCTTC. It encodes CASSGLAGLREQFF.

The chain recombines TRBV13 with TRBJ2-2; D is unclear. The CDR3 length is 13 residues. Per germline, CDR1 PRHDT and CDR2 FYEKMQ (reference sequence). The ends were cut back, 5 bases at V and 6 bases at J, with 10 bases in the middle. This CDR3 reads CASSALYPGELFF. As DNA, the CDR3 is TGTGCCAGCAGCGCCCTCTATCCCGGGGAGCTGTTTTTT.

The rearrangement joins TRBV6-1 to TRBJ2-7; TRBD2 agrees at 7 bases. The CDR3 is 15 amino acids. V lost 0 bases, J lost 3 bases, and 5 bases stayed unmatched. In germline, CDR1 is MNHNS, CDR2 SASEGT. CDR3 DNA: TGTGCCAGCAGTGAAGCGGCGGGGGTGGGCTACGAGCAGTACTTC. Residues: CASSEAAGVGYEQYF.

The chain has TRBV19 and TRBJ2-1; D is ambiguous. The ends were cut back, 2 bases at V and 0 bases at J, with 11 bases in the middle. The CDR3 sequence is 16 residues long. Germline loops: CDR1 LNHDA, CDR2 SQIVND (reference sequence). The CDR3 bases are TGTGCCAGTAGTATAAGCGAGGCGAGCTCCTACAATGAGCAGTTCTTC. This encodes CASSISEASSYNEQFF.

This sequence joins TRBV19 and TRBJ2-7; 8 nucleotides match TRBD1. Germline V gives CDR1 LNHDA, CDR2 SQIVND (reference sequence). V gave up 7 bases and J gave up 3 bases; unmatched junction bases: 5. The CDR3 sequence is 13 residues long. CDR3 sequence: CASTGTGIYEQYF. DNA of the CDR3: TGTGCCAGTACCGGGACAGGCATCTACGAGCAGTACTTC.

The rearrangement joins TRBV18 to TRBJ2-7; no clear D. The CDR3 totals 14 residues. Germline V gene sequence: CDR1 KGHSH, CDR2 LQKENI. Trimming shortened V by 2 bases and J by 3 bases, and 11 bases separated the two germline ends. The CDR3 coding sequence is TGTGCCAGCTCACCAGACATCACAGACTACGAGCAGTACTTC. Translating gives CASSPDITDYEQYF.

There are a few counts of this clone. V and J are TRBV19 and TRBJ1-3; no definite D call. The CDR3 extends over 15 amino acids. Germline values: CDR1 LNHDA, CDR2 SQIVND (reference sequence). Deletions cut 2 bases from V and 8 bases from J, with 16 bases between. This CDR3 is CASSIRNSGLDTIYF. For the CDR3, the DNA is TGTGCCAGTAGTATAAGAAACAGCGGTTTGGACACCATATATTTT.

CDR3 nucleotides: TGTGCCAGCAGCTTATCACAGTTTCCTGGAGAGACCCAGTACTTC. Residues: CASSLSQFPGETQYF. The rearrangement uses TRBV7-9 and TRBJ2-5; no definite D call. The CDR3 length is 15 residues. V lost 2 bases and J 4 bases, leaving 14 bases between the germline ends. CDR1 SEHNR and CDR2 FQNEAQ come from the germline V gene (reference sequence).

The rearrangement links TRBV2 to TRBJ1-2; 10 bases are a match to TRBD1. Unmatched junction bases numbered 6, after V lost 0 bases and J lost 8 bases. Germline V gene data show CDR1 as SNHLY and CDR2 as FYNNEI. This CDR3 has 15 amino acids. CDR3 sequence: CASSEAVGTGVGYTF. The CDR3 DNA follows: TGTGCCAGCAGTGAAGCGGTCGGGACAGGGGTCGGCTACACCTTC.

This clone was recorded at least ten times. This chain joins TRBV9 and TRBJ1-4, with 8 bases that match TRBD1. Germline V gene lookup returns CDR1 SGDLS and CDR2 YYNGEE. The CDR3 extends over 17 amino acids. V shed 4 bases and J 0 bases; nucleotides not matched to a gene: 8. CDR3 nucleotide sequence: TGTGCCAGCAGCCTTGGGACAGGCGGCACAACTAATGAAAAACTGTTTTTT. This gives the protein CASSLGTGGTTNEKLFF.

This chain connects TRBV6-5 to TRBJ1-2; TRBD1 is a possible D gene (5 bases). This CDR3 is 14 amino acids long. From germline, CDR1 is MNHEY and CDR2 SVGAGI. Between the trimmed V and J ends, which lost 7 bases and 2 bases, there was a span of 14 bases. The CDR3 DNA follows: TGTGCCAGCACATCGGGGGGGACCAACTATGGCTACACCTTC. Amino acid sequence: CASTSGGTNYGYTF.

The chain couples TRBV18 to TRBJ2-2; TRBD1 might be the D (5 bases). CDR1 KGHSH and CDR2 LQKENI come from the germline V gene. The CDR3 runs 16 residues. The V and J ends lost 5 bases and 2 bases respectively, with 15 bases between them. In DNA form, the CDR3 reads TGTGCCAGCTCATCCGCAACAGGAGCTAACACCGGGGAGCTGTTTTTT. This sequence encodes CASSSATGANTGELFF.

This clone came up a few times. The gene calls are TRBV5-1 and TRBJ2-7; 10 bases agree with TRBD2. Per germline, CDR1 SGHRS and CDR2 YFSETQ. The CDR3 consists of 16 residues. The V segment lost 4 bases and the J segment 1 base; nucleotides outside the gene matches: 8. The CDR3 here is CASSRTGTSVSYEQYF. In nucleotides, the CDR3 is TGCGCCAGCAGCAGGACCGGGACTAGCGTATCCTACGAGCAGTACTTC.

The chain recombines TRBV6-5 with TRBJ2-7; TRBD2 agrees at 8 bases. CDR3 size: 15 residues. Losses at the gene ends were 6 bases for V and 0 bases for J; bases not matched to a gene: 7. Germline loops: CDR1 MNHEY, CDR2 SVGAGI. The CDR3 spells CASRKGAGGSYEQYF. CDR3 bases: TGTGCCAGCAGAAAAGGGGCGGGAGGCTCCTACGAGCAGTACTTC.

The rearrangement joins TRBV9 to TRBJ2-3; D may be TRBD2 (7 bases). Per germline, CDR1 SGDLS and CDR2 YYNGEE. The CDR3 extends over 16 amino acids. V was pared by 4 bases and J by 1 base, with 16 bases between. This CDR3 is CASSSLGGGGTDTQYF. The CDR3 coding sequence is TGTGCCAGCAGCTCCTTGGGGGGGGGCGGCACAGATACGCAGTATTTT.

The V call is TRBV24-1, the J call TRBJ1-5; 9 nucleotides line up with TRBD1. The CDR3 contains 19 residues. Trimming cost V 4 bases and J 7 bases; bases outside gene matches: 19. Germline V CDR1 and CDR2: KGHDR, SFDVKD. Here the CDR3 reads CATSDSRNRGLRTDQPQHF. Written as DNA, the CDR3 is TGTGCCACCAGTGACTCGCGGAACAGGGGGCTTCGTACCGACCAGCCCCAGCATTTT.

This chain connects TRBV27 to TRBJ1-5; 8 bases are shared with TRBD1. The CDR3 runs to 13 residues. V dropped 5 bases and J dropped 5; count of bases not matched to a gene: 2. CDR1 MNHEY and CDR2 SMNVEV come from the germline V gene (reference sequence). The CDR3 loop reads CASSRQGYQPQHF. CDR3 in DNA: TGTGCCAGCAGTCGACAGGGGTATCAGCCCCAGCATTTT.

This clone was counted only a few times. The V call is TRBV19, the J call TRBJ1-2, with a weak D call TRBD1 (5 bases). The CDR3 is 15 residues long. CDR1 is LNHDA and CDR2 is SQIVND in the germline V gene (reference sequence). The V gene lost 3 bases and the J gene lost 4 bases, with 15 bases spanning the gap. The chain's CDR3 is CASSMRGSDSYGYTF. CDR3 nucleotide sequence: TGTGCCAGTAGTATGCGGGGGTCCGATTCCTATGGCTACACCTTC.

This clone was detected ten times or more. The rearrangement joins TRBV3-1 (or the pseudogene TRBV3-2) to TRBJ1-1, with TRBD1 as a possible D gene (5 bases). The CDR3 sequence is 14 residues long. V lost 3 bases and J 4 bases, leaving 12 bases between the germline ends. Germline CDR1 and CDR2: LGHDT and YNNKEL (reference sequence). CDR3 protein: CASSQQGMGTEAFF. DNA of the CDR3: TGTGCCAGCAGCCAGCAGGGCATGGGCACTGAAGCTTTCTTT.